The sample holds many counts of the clone carrying this T cell receptor beta chain. The antigen remains unidentified. This sample is part of a study of T-cell memory formation after mild COVID-19. Study conclusions and caveats: The study found contracting CD4+ clones mainly in CM and EM and contracting CD8+ clones in EMRA. Some responding clones appeared in pre-infection memory, suggesting cross-reactive memory joined.

5'RACE, which relied on constant-segment primers, yielded TCR alpha and TCR beta cDNA libraries carrying sample barcodes and UMIs. MiXCR was run by TCRdb on the 5' RACE reads, yielding one entry per CDR3 protein. The data show around 340,000 distinct CDR3 sequences, with about 15% seen just once and around 21% held by the top ten. Germline V CDR1 and CDR2: SGDLS, YYNGEE. The CDR3 extends over 18 amino acids. After removal of 0 bases from V and 3 bases from J, the junction contained 8 bases not matched to a gene. V is TRBV9 and J is TRBJ2-6; 8 bases are shared with TRBD1. Material for sequencing was PBMCs or a T cell subset sorted from them (not recorded which). This sequence was found in a young man who had mild COVID-19 (a few samples of this study predate the infection). Cell type and time point are not known. The CDR3 here is CASSVVAGGGFGANVLTF. The CDR3 DNA reads as TGTGCCAGCAGCGTAGTAGCAGGGGGCGGCTTTGGGGCCAACGTCCTGACTTTC. The full variable domain, in which reference TRBV9 and TRBJ2-6 provide the parts outside the CDR3, is DSGVTQTPKHLITATGQRVTLRCSPRSGDLSVYWYQQSLDQGLQFLIQYYNGEERAKGNILERFSAQQFPDLHSELNLSSLELGDSALYFCASSVVAGGGFGANVLTFGAGSRLTVL.